This passage covers 20 T cell receptor beta chains from one sample sequenced in a study of vaccination effects on CD4 cells after COVID-19. Between days 10 and 11 of culture, CD4+ T cells were separated out. Sequencing used immunoSEQ multiplex PCR; TCRdb keeps in-frame clones, though not all of them. The sample has some 28,000 clones; 65% are singletons. These receptors lack a known antigen. Sequenced here: CD4+ T cells from PBMCs cultured without peptide, sampled before COVID-19 vaccination. All receptors come from a human donor who received a COVID-19 vaccine.

The chain uses TRBV6-5 and TRBJ1-2; tentatively, D is TRBD1 (5 bases). This CDR3 region has 12 residues. Germline values: CDR1 MNHEY, CDR2 SVGAGI. V lost 9 bases to trimming and J lost 5 bases, with 13 bases between them. CDR3: CASVGAVYGYTF. Here the CDR3 DNA reads TGTGCCAGTGTTGGGGCGGTTTATGGCTACACCTTC.

This rearrangement joins TRBV6-5 to TRBJ2-5; D not certain. This CDR3 is built from 13 residues. CDR1 and CDR2 (germline): MNHEY, SVGAGI. With 2 bases removed from V and 2 bases from J, the gap between germline ends came to 6 bases. CDR3 in DNA: TGTGCCAGCAGTTACATGATTCAAGAGACCCAGTACTTC. This gives the protein CASSYMIQETQYF.

CDR3: CASSLRLAGVQGEQFF. The CDR3 DNA reads TGTGCCAGCAGCTTACGGCTAGCGGGGGTACAGGGTGAGCAGTTCTTC. V is TRBV7-2 and J is TRBJ2-1, with 10 bases matching TRBD2. Trimming removed 2 bases from V and 9 bases from J; junction bases left unmatched: 10. Germline CDR1 reads SGHTA; CDR2 reads FQGNSA. The CDR3 has 16 amino acids.

The chain carries TRBV11-2 and TRBJ2-3; D may be TRBD2 (5 bases). The CDR3 is 14 amino acids. V was clipped by 0 bases and J by 6 bases, with 10 bases between them. In germline, CDR1 is SGHAT, CDR2 FQNNGV. The CDR3 DNA is TGTGCCAGCAGCTTAGACCCCCGAGGGGATACGCAGTATTTT. Its translation is CASSLDPRGDTQYF.

This chain joins TRBV10-3 and TRBJ1-3, with a weak D call TRBD1 (6 bases). The ends were cut back, 11 bases at V and 1 base at J, with 15 bases in the middle. This CDR3 has 14 amino acids. Per the germline V gene, CDR1 is ENHRY and CDR2 is SYGVKD. The CDR3, as DNA: TGTGCCTCACGGGGGGCCTCTTCTGGAAACACCATATATTTT. Encoded protein: CASRGASSGNTIYF.

V gene TRBV30 combines with J gene TRBJ1-6, with D unresolved. Germline CDR1 reads GTSNPN; CDR2 reads SVGIG (reference sequence). CDR3 length equals 14 residues. V was pared by 3 bases and J by 8 bases, with 14 bases between. The CDR3 DNA reads as TGTGCCTGGAGATCTGGGCGGTTATATTCACCCCTCCACTTT. This translates into CAWRSGRLYSPLHF.

In its sample, this clone was seen once. The chain is built from TRBV6-1 and TRBJ1-2; a possible D gene is TRBD1 (6 bases). The V gene lost 2 bases and the J gene lost 5 bases, with 21 bases spanning the gap. The CDR3 length is 17 residues. From germline, CDR1 is MNHNS and CDR2 SASEGT. The CDR3 is CASSERVGRDIRYGYTF. CDR3 DNA sequence: TGTGCCAGCAGTGAACGGGTTGGCAGGGACATTAGGTATGGCTACACCTTC.

The chain carries TRBV2 and TRBJ1-1, with no clear D. The CDR3 extends over 12 amino acids. Trimming pared 6 bases from V and 11 bases from J, leaving 16 bases between. Germline CDR1 reads SNHLY; CDR2 reads FYNNEI. CDR3 in amino acids: CASRPEGLRAFF. The CDR3 nucleotides read TGTGCCAGCAGGCCAGAGGGTCTGAGGGCTTTCTTT.

The chain links TRBV9 to TRBJ1-6; D is uncertain. V was cut by 0 bases and J by 7 bases, with 11 bases left in between. CDR1 and CDR2 (germline): SGDLS, YYNGEE. There are 15 residues in the CDR3. CDR3 coding DNA: TGTGCCAGCAGCGTAGAGGCCACGTTCAATTCACCCCTCCACTTT. This translates into CASSVEATFNSPLHF.

V and J are TRBV7-9 and TRBJ1-1; D possibly corresponds to TRBD1 (5 bases). Germline CDR1 reads SEHNR; CDR2 reads FQNEAQ (reference sequence). V lost 6 bases, J lost 1 base, and 21 bases lay in between. The CDR3 sequence is 17 residues long. The CDR3 DNA reads TGTGCCAGCAGGGCGCCACCGGGACCTTGGAAGAACACTGAAGCTTTCTTT. Its translation is CASRAPPGPWKNTEAFF.

The V call is TRBV30, the J call TRBJ1-2; possible D gene TRBD1, 6 bases. This CDR3 has 15 amino acids. CDR1 is GTSNPN and CDR2 is SVGIG in the germline V gene (reference sequence). V lost 3 bases and J 8 bases, leaving 22 bases between the germline ends. DNA of the CDR3: TGTGCCTGGAGGAACGTCGACAGGTTAATGGGGGGCTACACCTTC. Encoded protein: CAWRNVDRLMGGYTF.

The chain has TRBV20-1 and TRBJ2-1; D is perhaps TRBD1 or TRBD2 (6 bases each). Per the germline V gene, CDR1 is DFQATT and CDR2 is SNEGSKA (reference sequence). V shed 3 bases and J shed 5 bases, with 8 bases lying between them. There are 12 residues in the CDR3. This chain's CDR3 is CSASRGDNEQFF. CDR3 nucleotides: TGCAGTGCTAGTAGGGGGGACAATGAGCAGTTCTTC.

The count of this clone is one. The rearrangement uses TRBV10-1 and TRBJ2-1, with a tentative D call TRBD2 (6 bases). CDR1 is WNHNN, CDR2 SYGVQD, per germline (reference sequence). The CDR3 extends over 13 amino acids. V was cut by 5 bases and J by 3 bases, with 8 bases left in between. CDR3 region: CASSKTSYNEQFF. The CDR3 DNA sequence: TGCGCCAGCAGTAAGACTAGCTACAATGAGCAGTTCTTC.

The chain has TRBV19 and TRBJ2-7; 7 nucleotides align to TRBD1. Trimming cost V 4 bases and J 3 bases; bases outside gene matches: 6. Germline CDR1 reads LNHDA; CDR2 reads SQIVND (reference sequence). The CDR3 spans 14 residues. In nucleotides, the CDR3 is TGTGCCAGTAGTAGGGACAGTGGTCTCTACGAGCAGTACTTC. Translation gives CASSRDSGLYEQYF.

V and J are TRBV10-3 and TRBJ2-2; D is unresolved. Germline V CDR1 and CDR2: ENHRY, SYGVKD. There are 14 residues in the CDR3. V was shortened by 7 bases and J by 5 bases, with 14 bases between the two germline ends. CDR3 in DNA: TGTGCCATCACCCCAAGACCGGAGACCGGGGAGCTGTTTTTT. It is translated as CAITPRPETGELFF.

The chain couples TRBV5-6 to TRBJ1-1; no firm D call. The germline gives CDR1 SGHDT, CDR2 YYEEEE. Trimming pared 0 bases from V and 7 bases from J, leaving 25 bases between. CDR3 length: 18 amino acids. The DNA for the CDR3 is TGTGCCAGCAGCTTGGTTCGCCCGCTTTGGGCAGGAGGTGGTGAAGCTTTCTTT. Its translation is CASSLVRPLWAGGGEAFF.

This clone was counted a few times. The J gene is TRBJ1-2, the V gene TRBV29-1, with D unresolved. V lost 4 bases to trimming and J lost 7 bases, with 13 bases between them. CDR3 size: 12 residues. Germline V gene sequence: CDR1 SQVTM, CDR2 ANQGSEA. The CDR3 protein is CSVGGLYVGYTF. CDR3 DNA sequence: TGCAGCGTTGGAGGGCTCTACGTTGGCTACACCTTC.

This rearrangement joins TRBV19 to TRBJ1-1; perhaps TRBD1 as D (5 bases). The CDR3 extends over 13 amino acids. CDR1 and CDR2 from the germline V gene are LNHDA and SQIVND (reference sequence). Trimming left V 8 bases short and J 2 bases short, with 12 bases between. The CDR3 here is CASSRQLNTEAFF. CDR3 sequence (DNA): TGTGCCAGTTCGCGACAGTTAAACACTGAAGCTTTCTTT. Together with reference TRBV19 and TRBJ1-1, the CDR3 gives the full variable domain: DGGITQSPKYLFRKEGQNVTLSCEQNLNHDAMYWYRQDPGQGLRLIYYSQIVNDFQKGDIAEGYSVSREKKESFPLTVTSAQKNPTAFYLCASSRQLNTEAFFGQGTRLTVV.

V and J are TRBV3-1 (or the pseudogene TRBV3-2) and TRBJ2-3; 8 nucleotides agree with TRBD2. The germline V gene encodes CDR1 LGHDT and CDR2 YNNKEL (reference sequence). V was clipped by 6 bases and J by 5 bases; unmatched bases: 13. The CDR3 runs to 16 residues. The CDR3 DNA reads as TGTGCCAGCAGGGGAGCGGGGGAGCTTCGGGGAGATACGCAGTATTTT. Its translation is CASRGAGELRGDTQYF.

V is TRBV10-3 and J is TRBJ2-1; 9 bases match TRBD2. Germline trimming cut 8 bases from V and 5 bases from J; bases unmatched to any gene: 4. This CDR3 spans 13 amino acids. The germline gives CDR1 ENHRY, CDR2 SYGVKD. This CDR3 is CAIGGRADNEQFF. In DNA form, the CDR3 reads TGTGCCATCGGCGGGAGGGCCGACAATGAGCAGTTCTTC.